The 14 T cell receptor beta chains in this list originate from one sample, sequenced in a study of cytomegalovirus exposure and HLA in healthy donors (dated by TCRdb to about 2017). The library was made by the immunoSEQ multiplex PCR assay. A mixture of 60 forward primers for TCR Vbeta segments and 13 reverse primers for TCR Jbeta segments was used in the multiplex PCR. TCRdb mirrors the immuneACCESS table, restricted to in-frame sequences. Some clones are absent from its copies; in checked studies, under half trace to an unresolved V gene, and the reason for the others is unknown. The sample table records 100,000 to 150,000 clones; around 73% of these occur just once. Jointly, the top ten make up about a tenth of the sample. Sequenced: PBMCs. The receptors were gathered from a man under 40 in good health and CMV-seropositive.

The J gene is TRBJ2-7, the V gene TRBV11-2; 11 bases agree with TRBD1. Unmatched junction bases numbered 8, after V lost 5 bases and J lost 2 bases. CDR3 length: 16 residues. CDR1 SGHAT and CDR2 FQNNGV come from the germline V gene. The CDR3 reads CASSLSGTGGAYEQYF. The CDR3 coding sequence is TGTGCCAGCAGCCTAAGCGGGACAGGGGGTGCCTACGAGCAGTACTTC.

This sequence joins TRBV13 and TRBJ2-7, with 8 bases identical to TRBD2. The germline V gene encodes CDR1 PRHDT and CDR2 FYEKMQ (reference sequence). V trimming: 5 bases; J trimming: 3 bases; junction bases outside the gene matches: 15. The CDR3 length is 17 residues. The CDR3 DNA reads TGTGCCAGCAGCCCCGGGGGTGGCGGGAGGCACGGCTACGAGCAGTACTTC. Protein: CASSPGGGGRHGYEQYF. Looking up the rest from reference TRBV13 and TRBJ2-7 gives the full variable domain: AAGVIQSPRHLIKEKRETATLKCYPIPRHDTVYWYQQGPGQDPQFLISFYEKMQSDKGSIPDRFSAQQFSDYHSELNMSSLELGDSALYFCASSPGGGGRHGYEQYFGPGTRLTVT.

This sequence joins TRBV10-3 and TRBJ2-2, with D tentatively TRBD1 (7 bases). V lost 4 bases, J lost 4 bases, and 10 bases lay in between. The germline V gene has CDR1 ENHRY and CDR2 SYGVKD. This CDR3 is built from 14 residues. The CDR3 nucleotides are TGTGCCATCAGTGGACAGGGAGGCACCGGGGAGCTGTTTTTT. Encoded protein: CAISGQGGTGELFF.

This chain joins TRBV6-5 and TRBJ2-1, with D possibly TRBD2 on 5 matching bases. V was pared by 3 bases and J by 8 bases, with 20 bases between. The germline V gene has CDR1 MNHEY and CDR2 SVGAGI. The CDR3 sequence is 16 residues long. CDR3 nucleotides: TGTGCCAGCAGTTATTGGCCGAGGCGGGCGGGCGATGAGCAGTTCTTC. Protein product: CASSYWPRRAGDEQFF.

The rearrangement joins TRBV5-6 to TRBJ2-1; TRBD1 matches 7 bases. Germline CDR1 is SGHDT and CDR2 is YYEEEE. Trimming at V came to 4 bases and at J to 5 bases, leaving 9 bases not matched to a gene. The CDR3 has 15 residues. Here the CDR3 reads CASSRTRGSHNEQFF. The CDR3 bases are TGTGCCAGCAGCCGAACCAGGGGGTCCCACAATGAGCAGTTCTTC.

This clone showed up just once. CDR3 protein: CASSTLAGVREQFF. CDR3 bases: TGTGCCAGCAGTACGTTAGCGGGAGTACGTGAGCAGTTCTTC. The chain is built from TRBV27 and TRBJ2-1; TRBD2 matches 9 bases. This CDR3 is built from 14 residues. Germline V CDR1 and CDR2: MNHEY, SMNVEV (reference sequence). The V gene end was trimmed by 5 bases and the J gene end by 9 bases; junction bases not matched to a gene: 8.

The chain links TRBV18 to TRBJ2-2; D possibly corresponds to TRBD2 (5 bases). Germline V gene lookup returns CDR1 KGHSH and CDR2 LQKENI. Trimming removed 5 bases at V and 7 bases at J, with 17 bases between. The CDR3 has 15 residues. CDR3 sequence: CASSTLSGYGGELFF. As DNA, the CDR3 is TGTGCCAGCTCAACCCTTTCGGGGTATGGCGGGGAGCTGTTTTTT.

The chain uses TRBV19 and TRBJ2-5; D is possibly TRBD2 (5 bases). Trimming took 2 bases from V and 0 from J, leaving 7 bases between them. This CDR3 contains 14 residues. CDR1 LNHDA and CDR2 SQIVND come from the germline V gene (reference sequence). CDR3 region: CASSIRGNQETQYF. CDR3 DNA sequence: TGTGCCAGTAGTATACGAGGGAACCAAGAGACCCAGTACTTC.

The V gene is TRBV6-6, the J gene TRBJ1-2, with TRBD1 matching over 8 bases. CDR3 length equals 14 residues. CDR1 is MNHNY, CDR2 SVGAGI, per germline (reference sequence). V was pared by 4 bases and J by 4 bases, with 5 bases of the junction left unmatched. CDR3 in DNA: TGTGCCAGCAGTTCGCGACAGGGGTCCTATGGCTACACCTTC. Amino acid sequence: CASSSRQGSYGYTF.

V is TRBV5-4 and J is TRBJ2-4; the match to TRBD1 covers 8 bases. Per the germline V gene, CDR1 is SGHNT and CDR2 is YYREEE (reference sequence). With 4 bases clipped from V and 0 bases from J, the junction kept 15 bases outside the gene matches. The CDR3 covers 19 residues. The CDR3 protein is CASSPEWAGQGLAKNIQYF. Written as DNA, the CDR3 is TGTGCCAGCAGCCCGGAGTGGGCTGGACAGGGACTAGCCAAAAACATTCAGTACTTC.

The chain uses TRBV5-4 and TRBJ2-1, with TRBD2 matching 7 bases. The CDR3 has 15 residues. CDR1 and CDR2 (germline): SGHNT, YYREEE (reference sequence). Trimming took 5 bases from V and 2 from J; bases not matched to a gene: 7. In DNA, the CDR3 is TGTGCCAGCAGTTCTCGGGAGGCCCCCTACAATGAGCAGTTCTTC. It yields the protein CASSSREAPYNEQFF.

This chain connects TRBV28 to TRBJ2-1; TRBD2 might be the D (5 bases). The germline CDR1 and CDR2 sequences are MDHEN and SYDVKM. The CDR3 has 16 residues. Trimming left V 2 bases short and J 8 bases short, with 19 bases between. CDR3: CASSLRSQEHGDEQFF. The CDR3 coding sequence is TGTGCCAGCAGTTTAAGGTCCCAGGAACACGGGGATGAGCAGTTCTTC.

The rearrangement links TRBV5-1 to TRBJ1-1; 9 bases fit TRBD1. Germline V CDR1 and CDR2: SGHRS, YFSETQ. The CDR3 runs 15 residues. J gave up 1 base and V 2 bases, and 3 bases lay outside the gene matches. CDR3 residues: CASSLQGAGNTEAFF. The CDR3, as DNA: TGCGCCAGCAGCTTACAGGGGGCCGGGAACACTGAAGCTTTCTTT.

In this sample, this clone turned up a few times. The chain carries TRBV6-1 and TRBJ1-6; 7 nucleotides line up with TRBD1. The germline CDR1 and CDR2 sequences are MNHNS and SASEGT. This CDR3 contains 20 residues. The junction had 19 bases not matched to a gene; V was cut back by 4 bases and J by 4 bases. CDR3 bases: TGTGCCAGCAGTGCGACCTCGACAGGGACCTTCCCCTTGTATAATTCACCCCTCCACTTT. Translating it yields CASSATSTGTFPLYNSPLHF.